A selection of T cell receptor beta chains follows, all from one sample in a study of post-analysis software for immune sequencing data. TCRdb itself ran the PCR reads through MiXCR, one entry per CDR3 protein. The sample gives about 770,000 distinct CDR3 sequences, 46% of which show up once; around 4.7% is in the top ten. The sequenced sample was blood. These receptors came from a girl aged 10-17 years with multiple sclerosis. The CDR3 runs from the conserved cysteine through the conserved F or W. The order of the fields is clone size, J gene, D gene, V gene, CDR3 protein, CDR3 DNA. A D gene is named only where the DNA matches it firmly. The size of a clone is reported for some rows only, either as once, few or many, or as a class for expanded clones.

many | TRBJ2-1 | TRBD2 | TRBV6-4 | CASSSTSGKGNEQFF | TGTGCCAGCAGTTCCACTAGCGGGAAAGGCAATGAGCAGTTCTTC
- | TRBJ2-2 | - | TRBV29-1 | CSVDKGPGELFF | TGCAGCGTTGACAAGGGGCCCGGGGAGCTGTTTTTT
few | TRBJ1-1 | - | TRBV20-1 | CSARGRLSTEAFF | TGCAGTGCTAGGGGCAGGCTGAGCACTGAAGCTTTCTTT
- | TRBJ2-5 | - | TRBV12-3/TRBV12-4 | CANSFWKETQYF | TGTGCCAACAGTTTCTGGAAAGAGACCCAGTACTTC
- | TRBJ2-1 | - | TRBV7-2 | CASSPLGAGNEQFF | TGTGCCAGCAGCCCCCTCGGGGCCGGCAATGAGCAGTTCTTC
few | TRBJ2-7 | - | TRBV27 | CASSLGMGGYEQYF | TGTGCCAGCAGTTTAGGGATGGGGGGATACGAGCAGTACTTC
- | TRBJ2-1 | - | TRBV15 | CATGTGDNEQFF | TGTGCCACCGGCACGGGAGACAATGAGCAGTTCTTC
- | TRBJ2-5 | - | TRBV6-5 | CASSYGQGLTQYF | TGTGCCAGCAGTTACGGGCAGGGGTTGACCCAGTACTTC
- | TRBJ2-7 | - | TRBV14 | CASAQADEQYF | TGTGCCAGCGCCCAGGCGGACGAGCAGTACTTC
few | TRBJ1-1 | TRBD1 | TRBV9 | CASSVGSGQGSNTEAFF | TGTGCCAGCAGCGTAGGTTCTGGACAGGGGTCGAACACTGAAGCTTTCTTT
- | TRBJ1-2 | - | TRBV6-6 | CASSYTLGHGYTF | TGTGCCAGCAGTTATACCTTGGGGCATGGCTACACCTTC
- | TRBJ2-3 | - | TRBV6-4 | CASSEVVGRADTQYF | TGTGCCAGCAGTGAAGTTGTGGGAAGAGCAGATACGCAGTATTTT
- | TRBJ2-1 | - | TRBV20-1 | CSARIPEQFF | TGCAGTGCGAGGATCCCTGAGCAGTTCTTC
few | TRBJ2-7 | - | TRBV10-2 | CASSENWSRELYYEQYF | TGCGCCAGCAGTGAGAATTGGTCCCGAGAGCTATACTACGAGCAGTACTTC
once | TRBJ2-2 | TRBD1 | TRBV12-3/TRBV12-4 | CASRPIGGKNTGELFF | TGTGCCAGCAGGCCAATAGGGGGCAAAAACACCGGGGAGCTGTTTTTT
few | TRBJ2-1 | TRBD2 | TRBV7-2 | CASSFIAGVEFF | TGTGCCAGCAGCTTTATAGCGGGAGTCGAGTTCTTC
many | TRBJ2-1 | - | TRBV29-1 | CSVEGWQGNDEQFF | TGCAGCGTTGAAGGGTGGCAGGGTAACGATGAGCAGTTCTTC
- | TRBJ2-3 | - | TRBV7-3 | CASSSQPGYTDTQYF | TGTGCCAGCAGCTCCCAGCCCGGATACACAGATACGCAGTATTTT
few | TRBJ1-2 | - | TRBV7-9 | CASSLASLDGYTF | TGTGCCAGCAGCTTAGCCAGCCTAGATGGCTACACCTTC
once | TRBJ2-3 | TRBD2 | TRBV5-1 | CASSMGLAGITDTQYF | TGCGCCAGCAGCATGGGACTAGCGGGAATCACAGATACGCAGTATTTT
once | TRBJ2-7 | - | TRBV12-3/TRBV12-4 | CASSFDWGDEQYF | TGTGCCAGCAGTTTCGACTGGGGGGACGAGCAGTACTTC
- | TRBJ2-5 | - | TRBV28 | CASQREPNLQETQYF | TGTGCCTCCCAGAGGGAACCTAACCTCCAAGAGACCCAGTACTTC
few | TRBJ2-3 | TRBD2 | TRBV28 | CASRPGLATDTQYF | TGTGCCAGCAGGCCGGGACTAGCGACAGATACGCAGTATTTT
- | TRBJ2-1 | TRBD2 | TRBV18 | CASSPSSGGPHNEQFF | TGTGCCAGCTCACCATCCTCGGGAGGGCCCCACAATGAGCAGTTCTTC